Shown below are 23 T cell receptor beta chains from a single sample sequenced in a study of post-analysis software for immune sequencing data. Study observations and caveats: About 5 TRBV segments, including TRBV5-6, TRBV5-1 and TRBV20-1, were more frequent in patients than controls.

The authors incorporated unique molecular identifiers into the TCR beta cDNA libraries. TCRdb fed the PCR reads into MiXCR, producing one record per CDR3 protein. Of about 400,000 distinct CDR3 sequences in the sample, approximately 38% were seen once. The antigens these receptors bind are not known. Material: blood. These receptors all come from a girl between 5 and 17 years old with multiple sclerosis.

This clonotype appeared many times. The chain employs TRBV9 and TRBJ2-7, with D maybe TRBD2 (6 bases). The CDR3 has 15 residues. CDR1 is SGDLS, CDR2 YYNGEE, per germline. V dropped 3 bases and J dropped 5 bases, with 18 bases sitting between them. CDR3 residues: CASSDGWGGLDEQYF. The CDR3 DNA follows: TGTGCCAGCAGCGACGGCTGGGGAGGCCTCGACGAGCAGTACTTC. The whole variable domain, remainder taken from reference TRBV9 and TRBJ2-7, is DSGVTQTPKHLITATGQRVTLRCSPRSGDLSVYWYQQSLDQGLQFLIQYYNGEERAKGNILERFSAQQFPDLHSELNLSSLELGDSALYFCASSDGWGGLDEQYFGPGTRLTVT.

V gene TRBV7-2 combines with J gene TRBJ2-1; D gene ambiguous. Germline CDR1 is SGHTA and CDR2 is FQGNSA. The germline V and J ends were trimmed by 4 bases and 3 bases, with 7 bases remaining between them. The CDR3 is 13 residues long. The CDR3 loop reads CASSSGFYNEQFF. DNA of the CDR3: TGTGCCAGCAGCTCCGGGTTCTACAATGAGCAGTTCTTC. Filled out from reference TRBV7-2 and TRBJ2-1, the complete variable domain reads GAGVSQSPSNKVTEKGKDVELRCDPISGHTALYWYRQSLGQGLEFLIYFQGNSAPDKSGLPSDRFSAERTGGSVSTLTIQRTQQEDSAVYLCASSSGFYNEQFFGPGTRLTVL.

The CDR3 sequence is CAISEVGEGTEAFF. Written as DNA, the CDR3 is TGTGCCATCAGTGAGGTAGGGGAGGGGACTGAAGCTTTCTTT. The V and J genes are TRBV10-3 and TRBJ1-1, with D possibly TRBD1 on 5 matching bases. This CDR3 is built from 14 residues. Per germline, CDR1 ENHRY and CDR2 SYGVKD. Trimming left V 2 bases short and J 5 bases short, with 12 bases between.

The V gene is TRBV7-2, the J gene TRBJ1-4; D unresolved. The V gene's germline CDR1 is SGHTA and CDR2 FQGNSA. V was cut by 3 bases and J by 5 bases, with 10 bases left in between. This CDR3 has 14 amino acids. CDR3 sequence reads: CASSLRRANEKLFF. CDR3 nucleotides: TGTGCCAGCAGCTTGCGAAGGGCAAATGAAAAACTGTTTTTT.

The chain couples TRBV11-3 to TRBJ2-3; D ambiguous. Per the germline V gene, CDR1 is SGHNT and CDR2 is YENEEA. With 1 base removed from V and 4 bases from J, the gap between germline ends came to 18 bases. This CDR3 spans 17 amino acids. CDR3 amino acids: CASSLGMGSPIADTQYF. The CDR3 DNA is TGTGCCAGCAGCTTAGGAATGGGAAGCCCTATCGCAGATACGCAGTATTTT.

This chain connects TRBV20-1 to TRBJ1-5; perhaps TRBD1 as D (5 bases). CDR3 length: 14 amino acids. The germline V gene has CDR1 DFQATT and CDR2 SNEGSKA (reference sequence). Between the trimmed V and J ends, which lost 5 bases and 5 bases, there was a span of 16 bases. CDR3 sequence (DNA): TGCAGTGCTTCTTCCCCCGGGGCCTATCAGCCCCAGCATTTT. Its protein product is CSASSPGAYQPQHF.

The V gene is TRBV15, the J gene TRBJ2-3; D may be TRBD1 or TRBD2 (6 bases each). Trimming cost V 0 bases and J 11 bases, with 12 bases left between them. Germline values: CDR1 LNHNV, CDR2 YYDKDF (reference sequence). The CDR3 has 13 amino acids. For the CDR3, the DNA is TGTGCCACCAGCAGAGATATTGCGGGACAGCAGTATTTT. Its protein product is CATSRDIAGQQYF. Together with reference TRBV15 and TRBJ2-3, the CDR3 gives the full variable domain: DAMVIQNPRYQVTQFGKPVTLSCSQTLNHNVMYWYQQKSSQAPKLLFHYYDKDFNNEADTPDNFQSRRPNTSFCFLDIRSPGLGDTAMYLCATSRDIAGQQYFGPGTRLTVL.

The rearrangement links TRBV11-2 to TRBJ2-5; tentatively, D is TRBD2 (6 bases). Germline V gene sequence: CDR1 SGHAT, CDR2 FQNNGV. The CDR3 is 14 amino acids. Trimming removed 2 bases from V and 1 base from J, with 8 bases in between. CDR3 amino acids: CASSLSRGQETQYF. In DNA, the CDR3 is TGTGCCAGCAGCTTATCGCGGGGCCAAGAGACCCAGTACTTC. Full variable domain (outside the CDR3, taken from reference TRBV11-2 and TRBJ2-5): EAGVAQSPRYKIIEKRQSVAFWCNPISGHATLYWYQQILGQGPKLLIQFQNNGVVDDSQLPKDRFSAERLKGVDSTLKIQPAKLEDSAVYLCASSLSRGQETQYFGPGTRLLVL.

The sample holds a few counts of this clonotype. This chain links TRBV12-3 or TRBV12-4 with TRBJ2-7; the match to TRBD1 covers 7 bases. The CDR3 extends over 13 amino acids. J gave up 5 bases and V 5 bases, and 6 bases lay outside the gene matches. CDR3 DNA: TGTGCCAGCAGTCCCGACAGGGTACACGAGCAGTACTTC. Its translation is CASSPDRVHEQYF.

V is TRBV6-6 and J is TRBJ2-3; a weak D match, TRBD1 (5 bases). The CDR3 loop spans 16 amino acids. Deletions cut 6 bases from V and 2 bases from J, with 18 bases between. Germline V lookup: CDR1 MNHNY, CDR2 SVGAGI (reference sequence). The CDR3 region is CASRYSTARLTDTQYF. The DNA for the CDR3 is TGTGCCAGCAGGTATTCGACAGCGAGGCTCACAGATACGCAGTATTTT.

This clonotype was observed a few times. This chain joins TRBV7-9 and TRBJ2-7; 10 bases align to TRBD2. The germline V gene encodes CDR1 SEHNR and CDR2 FQNEAQ (reference sequence). Trimming cost V 4 bases and J 4 bases; bases outside gene matches: 4. CDR3 length: 14 residues. Written as DNA, the CDR3 is TGTGCCAGCAGCTACGGGACTAGCGCGTACGAGCAGTACTTC. Its translation is CASSYGTSAYEQYF.

V usage is TRBV27 and J usage is TRBJ1-2; 7 bases agree with TRBD1. J gave up 9 bases and V 4 bases, and 11 bases lay outside the gene matches. From germline, CDR1 is MNHEY and CDR2 SMNVEV (reference sequence). This CDR3 has 14 residues. CDR3 region: CASSSPTGLGSYTF. CDR3 nucleotide sequence: TGTGCCAGCAGTTCTCCGACAGGGTTGGGCAGCTACACCTTC.

CDR3 residues: CASSQGPQRETDTQYF. For the CDR3, the DNA is TGTGCCAGCAGCCAAGGCCCACAGAGGGAAACAGATACGCAGTATTTT. The V gene is TRBV3-1, the J gene TRBJ2-3; possible D gene TRBD2, 5 bases. Germline CDR1 and CDR2: LGHDT and YNNKEL (reference sequence). V lost 1 base and J lost 3, with 14 bases in between. The CDR3 totals 16 residues.

This clonotype turned up a few times. The rearrangement uses TRBV27 and TRBJ2-1; 9 bases are a match to TRBD1. CDR3 length: 13 residues. V shed 5 bases, J shed 8 bases, and the junction held 4 bases outside the gene matches. Germline values: CDR1 MNHEY, CDR2 SMNVEV (reference sequence). In DNA form, the CDR3 reads TGTGCCAGCAGTATACAGGGGGCCGATGAGCAGTTCTTC. Protein: CASSIQGADEQFF.

CDR3 region: CSAIRQKYRGQGYGYTF. The DNA of the CDR3 is TGCAGTGCTATACGACAAAAATACAGGGGGCAGGGCTATGGCTACACCTTC. The V call is TRBV20-1, the J call TRBJ1-2, with TRBD1 identical over 9 bases. CDR3 length equals 17 residues. V was clipped by 4 bases and J by 4 bases; unmatched bases: 16. Per the germline V gene, CDR1 is DFQATT and CDR2 is SNEGSKA (reference sequence).

V and J are TRBV6-5 and TRBJ2-5; 10 bases align to TRBD1. The J call is doubtful: the DNA matches TRBJ2-7 better. CDR1 is MNHEY and CDR2 is SVGAGI in the germline V gene. The CDR3 is 15 residues long. The CDR3 protein is CASSYRGQGNYEQYF. For the CDR3, the DNA is TGTGCCAGCAGTTACAGGGGACAGGGGAACTACGAGCAGTACTTC.

This clonotype was recorded once. This chain joins TRBV7-8 and TRBJ1-1; D not resolved. V was pared by 2 bases and J by 2 bases, with 15 bases between. Germline values: CDR1 SGHVS, CDR2 FQNEAQ. The CDR3 is 16 amino acids. This CDR3 is CASSLPPVPLNTEAFF. CDR3 sequence (DNA): TGTGCCAGCAGCTTACCCCCAGTTCCCCTAAACACTGAAGCTTTCTTT.

This clonotype has a handful of counts. The chain links TRBV12-3 or TRBV12-4 to TRBJ1-5; D is possibly TRBD1 (5 bases). Trimming stripped 3 bases from V and 9 bases from J, with 15 bases between. The CDR3 runs to 14 residues. The CDR3 region is CASSLGTPDRPQHF. CDR3 sequence (DNA): TGTGCCAGCAGTTTGGGGACTCCCGACCGGCCCCAGCATTTT.

The chain couples TRBV4-3 to TRBJ2-5; the match to TRBD2 covers 10 bases. The better agreement between TRBJ2-7 and the DNA end casts doubt on the J call. The CDR3 is 16 amino acids. CDR1 is LGHNA, CDR2 YSLEER, per germline. CDR3 sequence: CASSRGIAGGTYEQYF. The CDR3, as DNA: TGCGCCAGCAGCCGAGGTATAGCGGGGGGTACCTACGAGCAGTACTTC.

This clonotype was seen a few times. The chain combines TRBV7-9 with TRBJ2-1; a weak D match, TRBD1 (5 bases). Germline values: CDR1 SEHNR, CDR2 FQNEAQ (reference sequence). This CDR3 has 16 amino acids. Trimming stripped 0 bases from V and 10 bases from J, with 19 bases between. CDR3 bases: TGTGCCAGCAGCTTAGCCCTAGTAGGCCTAAGACAGGAGCAGTTCTTC. It yields the protein CASSLALVGLRQEQFF.

In this sample, this clonotype turned up a few times. The junction departs from germline at one end; a sequencing error may be responsible. The chain uses TRBV6-2 or TRBV6-3 and TRBJ1-2; TRBD1 matches 7 bases. The CDR3 is 16 amino acids. CDR1 and CDR2 from the germline V gene are MNHEY and SVGEGT. The chain's CDR3 is CASSDPPSTGNYGCTF. The CDR3 coding sequence is TGTGCCAGCAGCGATCCGCCGTCGACAGGGAACTATGGCTGCACCTTC.

The chain links TRBV5-1 to TRBJ2-3; a weak D match, TRBD1 (6 bases). Germline CDR1 and CDR2: SGHRS and YFSETQ. The CDR3 runs 16 residues. V shed 4 bases and J shed 5 bases, with 20 bases lying between them. CDR3 nucleotides: TGCGCCAGCAGCACCGGCAACAGGGAGAGCGGAGATACGCAGTATTTT. It is translated as CASSTGNRESGDTQYF.

This sequence joins TRBV9 and TRBJ2-5; 9 bases are shared with TRBD1. Germline V gives CDR1 SGDLS, CDR2 YYNGEE. The CDR3 contains 17 residues. V lost 2 bases and J lost 5; bases outside the gene matches: 13. The CDR3 protein is CASSVLGQGNLGETQYF. In DNA, the CDR3 is TGTGCCAGCAGCGTTCTGGGACAGGGCAATTTAGGGGAGACCCAGTACTTC.